This record concerns one T cell receptor beta chain sequence. Its antigen is not identified. This record comes from a study of T cell responses to AZD1222 COVID-19 vaccine. About the study: Second-dose timings of about 4 or about 12 weeks were pooled. General study points: Only 5 or 6 people who got AZD1222 tested seropositive at baseline. Reportedly, nearly half the spike-specific TCRs target unmutated variant regions. Females made up more of the donors, who were largely white British, and clonal diversity may have come out too low.

The assay was immunoSEQ multiplex PCR, and TCRdb's table has in-frame clones only and misses some. Among 120,000 or so clones listed, around 91% were seen once. Germline loops: CDR1 DFQATT, CDR2 SNEGSKA (reference sequence). The CDR3 loop spans 15 amino acids. V trimming: 3 bases; J trimming: 1 base; junction bases outside the gene matches: 8. The rearrangement uses TRBV20-1 and TRBJ1-1; 7 bases are a match to TRBD1. The starting material was peripheral blood, obtained on day 0 of AZD1222 vaccination. The sequence was obtained from an adult in good health. CDR3 in amino acids: CSASNPQGGNTEAFF. CDR3 nucleotide sequence: TGCAGTGCTAGTAACCCGCAGGGGGGGAACACTGAAGCTTTCTTT.